This T cell receptor beta chain is drawn from a study of blood T cell repertoires in COVID-19. On the study more broadly: The origin of the acute and convalescent COVID-19 samples was the United States, Italy and Spain. Sources were T cells, B-cell-depleted T cells, or PBMCs; the material itself was cDNA or gDNA.

As originally analysed: Amplification with reference gene primers provided the estimates of nucleated cell counts. Libraries were prepared by immunoSEQ multiplex PCR; TCRdb keeps only in-frame clonotypes and omits some of them. V and J calls and clone size follow that table, whereas D and trimming were derived from the DNA. This sample has roughly 350,000 clones, with more than 75% found just once. As to this clone: Other DNA sequences in the same sample also yield this CDR3.

Germline V gives CDR1 SGHDN, CDR2 FVKESK. This CDR3 contains 13 residues. Trimming cost V 5 bases and J 3 bases; bases outside gene matches: 2. The specimen sequenced was peripheral blood. The V gene is TRBV14, the J gene TRBJ1-1; 8 nucleotides match TRBD1. The origin of this receptor is a woman in her forties or fifties with active or convalescent COVID-19. The CDR3 is CASSGQGYTEAFF. CDR3 nucleotides: TGTGCCAGCAGCGGACAGGGCTACACTGAAGCTTTCTTT.